The 20 T cell receptor beta chains below all came from one sample that was sequenced in a study of CD8 T cells in Susac syndrome. A quantity of about 0.45 to 1 ug RNA underwent reverse transcription using random hexamers. TCRdb passed the immunoSEQ multiplex PCR reads through MiXCR, listing each CDR3 protein once. The sample includes some 120,000 distinct CDR3 sequences, around nine tenths of them seen just once. The sample taken for sequencing was CD8+ T cells from PBMCs. These receptors all stem from a human donor with multiple sclerosis.

This chain joins TRBV29-1 and TRBJ2-1; a weak D match, TRBD1 (7 bases). The CDR3 has 16 residues. Trimming left V 8 bases short and J 4 bases short, with 24 bases between. Germline V lookup: CDR1 SQVTM, CDR2 ANQGSEA. As DNA, the CDR3 is TGCAGCTTTAATGGAGGGGGCGGGGAGGATTACAATGAGCAGTTCTTC. It encodes CSFNGGGGEDYNEQFF.

V is TRBV19 and J is TRBJ1-2; 12 bases map to TRBD1. Germline V gene data show CDR1 as LNHDA and CDR2 as SQIVND (reference sequence). Germline trimming cut 8 bases from V and 6 bases from J; bases unmatched to any gene: 16. The CDR3 is 17 amino acids. CDR3 nucleotide sequence: TGTGCCAGTTCTTGGCTTGGACCCGGGACAGGGGGCCATGGCTACACCTTC. It encodes CASSWLGPGTGGHGYTF.

CDR3 protein: CASSTRDRGYIMAGQPQHF. In nucleotides, the CDR3 is TGTGCCAGTAGTACCCGGGACAGGGGTTATATTATGGCTGGTCAGCCCCAGCATTTT. This chain links TRBV19 with TRBJ1-5; 10 bases align to TRBD1. Trimming removed 4 bases from V and 6 bases from J; junction bases left unmatched: 18. The germline V gene encodes CDR1 LNHDA and CDR2 SQIVND (reference sequence). The CDR3 length is 19 residues.

The chain joins TRBV14 to TRBJ2-1; D possibly corresponds to TRBD1 (5 bases). Germline lookup yields CDR1 SGHDN and CDR2 FVKESK. V shed 8 bases and J shed 3 bases, with 11 bases lying between them. This CDR3 contains 13 residues. The CDR3 loop is CASSPTGYNEQFF. For the CDR3, the DNA is TGTGCCAGCTCACCTACAGGCTACAATGAGCAGTTCTTC.

The V and J genes are TRBV4-3 and TRBJ2-1; D may be TRBD2 (5 bases). The CDR3 is 15 amino acids. From germline, CDR1 is LGHNA and CDR2 YSLEER. Trimming stripped 1 base from V and 3 bases from J, with 10 bases between. The CDR3 DNA reads TGCGCCAGCAGCCAAGGGGAAGCGGTCTACAATGAGCAGTTCTTC. Encoded protein: CASSQGEAVYNEQFF.

The chain is built from TRBV19 and TRBJ2-2; TRBD2 matches at 12 bases. Germline trimming cut 7 bases from V and 4 bases from J; bases unmatched to any gene: 7. The CDR3 loop spans 16 amino acids. CDR1 LNHDA and CDR2 SQIVND come from the germline V gene (reference sequence). The CDR3 sequence: CASIETSGSTTGELFF. In DNA, the CDR3 is TGTGCCAGTATCGAGACTAGCGGGAGCACCACCGGGGAGCTGTTTTTT.

Notes on this clonotype: At one end, the junction sequence differs from germline, possibly due to a read error. The CDR3, as DNA: TGTGCCTGGGAAAATTTGGATGGGGGCTACTATGAGCAGTTCTTC. This translates into CAWENLDGGYYEQFF. This chain links TRBV30 with TRBJ2-1; D is perhaps TRBD1 (6 bases). From germline, CDR1 is GTSNPN and CDR2 SVGIG (reference sequence). The CDR3 runs to 15 residues.

CDR3 loop: CASSLVVGGREKLFF. The CDR3 nucleotides are TGTGCCAGCAGCTTAGTCGTGGGGGGCAGAGAAAAACTGTTTTTT. The chain recombines TRBV7-2 with TRBJ1-4; D is possibly TRBD1 (6 bases). CDR3 length: 15 amino acids. Trimming removed 1 base from V and 8 bases from J, with 14 bases in between. The germline V gene has CDR1 SGHTA and CDR2 FQGNSA.

J is TRBJ2-7 and V is TRBV29-1, with unresolved D. Germline loops: CDR1 SQVTM, CDR2 ANQGSEA. V shed 7 bases and J shed 4 bases, with 14 bases lying between them. CDR3 length: 12 residues. The CDR3: CSAGQAEYEQYF. CDR3 nucleotide sequence: TGCAGCGCGGGTCAGGCTGAATACGAGCAGTACTTC.

The V and J genes are TRBV9 and TRBJ1-5, with unresolved D. Trimming took off 4 bases at V and 0 bases at J, with 11 bases between the two ends. Germline V CDR1 and CDR2: SGDLS, YYNGEE. There are 15 residues in the CDR3. The CDR3 reads CASSPGHNSNQPQHF. In DNA, the CDR3 is TGTGCCAGCAGCCCAGGCCATAATAGCAATCAGCCCCAGCATTTT.

The genes are TRBV3-1 and TRBJ2-2; 10 bases align to TRBD2. This CDR3 contains 15 residues. Trimming at V came to 4 bases and at J to 5 bases, leaving 4 bases not matched to a gene. Germline loops: CDR1 LGHDT, CDR2 YNNKEL (reference sequence). The CDR3 bases are TGTGCCAGCAGCCCATTAGCGGGAGGTACCGGGGAGCTGTTTTTT. Translated, it gives CASSPLAGGTGELFF.

V gene TRBV29-1 combines with J gene TRBJ1-1, with D perhaps matching TRBD1 (5 bases). This CDR3 contains 12 residues. V gave up 6 bases and J gave up 7 bases, with 15 bases separating them. The germline V gene has CDR1 SQVTM and CDR2 ANQGSEA. The CDR3 DNA reads as TGCAGCGTGCCGCGGGACGCAGGTGAAGCTTTCTTT. It yields the protein CSVPRDAGEAFF.

The J gene is TRBJ2-3, the V gene TRBV7-8; a weak D match, TRBD1 (6 bases). CDR3 size: 20 residues. Trimming shortened V by 3 bases and J by 0 bases, and 25 bases separated the two germline ends. Germline CDR1 is SGHVS and CDR2 is FQNEAQ. The CDR3 coding sequence is TGTGCCAGCAGCTTCCCGACAGGCCCAGGGGCCCAGTCTAGCACAGATACGCAGTATTTT. Translated, it gives CASSFPTGPGAQSSTDTQYF. Combining the CDR3 with reference TRBV7-8 and TRBJ2-3 gives the whole variable domain GAGVSQSPRYKVAKRGQDVALRCDPISGHVSLFWYQQALGQGPEFLTYFQNEAQLDKSGLPSDRFFAERPEGSVSTLKIQRTQQEDSAVYLCASSFPTGPGAQSSTDTQYFGPGTRLTVL.

The chain couples TRBV7-9 to TRBJ2-1; 12 bases match TRBD2. Unmatched junction bases numbered 0, after V lost 2 bases and J lost 7 bases. Per the germline V gene, CDR1 is SEHNR and CDR2 is FQNEAQ (reference sequence). This CDR3 spans 14 amino acids. CDR3 nucleotides: TGTGCCAGCAGCTTAACTAGCGGGAGGAATGAGCAGTTCTTC. It codes for CASSLTSGRNEQFF.

The V gene is TRBV16, the J gene TRBJ1-5; D unresolved. The CDR3 spans 13 residues. Germline V gene data show CDR1 as KGHSY and CDR2 as FQNENV. The germline V and J ends were trimmed by 5 bases and 7 bases, with 12 bases remaining between them. Here the CDR3 DNA reads TGTGCCAGCAGCGGGGAGGTTGGCCAGCCCCAGCATTTT. Its protein is CASSGEVGQPQHF.

The chain recombines TRBV4-2 with TRBJ2-1; 7 bases line up with TRBD2. The CDR3 is made up of 15 amino acids. Germline CDR1 LGHNA, CDR2 YNFKEQ. V trimming: 0 bases; J trimming: 7 bases; junction bases outside the gene matches: 6. In nucleotides, the CDR3 is TGTGCCAGCAGCCAAGATCCGGGACTACAAAATGAGCAGTTCTTC. Its translation: CASSQDPGLQNEQFF.

The chain is built from TRBV30 and TRBJ2-2; weak D call: TRBD1 (5 bases). V was shortened by 4 bases and J by 0 bases, with 12 bases between the two germline ends. The CDR3 loop spans 15 amino acids. CDR1 is GTSNPN, CDR2 SVGIG, per germline (reference sequence). The CDR3 sequence: CAWKTGTTNTGELFF. DNA for the CDR3: TGTGCCTGGAAAACAGGTACCACGAACACCGGGGAGCTGTTTTTT.

The V gene is TRBV20-1, the J gene TRBJ2-7, with D perhaps matching TRBD2 (5 bases). V lost 3 bases, J lost 7 bases, and 19 bases lay in between. Germline CDR1 reads DFQATT; CDR2 reads SNEGSKA (reference sequence). The CDR3 extends over 14 amino acids. The CDR3 DNA is TGCAGTGCTAGGGAGGCCACCATCTCGGGGGAGCAGTACTTC. Its protein product is CSAREATISGEQYF.

This clonotype has a handful of counts. The chain has TRBV11-2 and TRBJ2-3; D remains ambiguous. Germline V gives CDR1 SGHAT, CDR2 FQNNGV. This CDR3 region has 13 residues. V lost 7 bases to trimming and J lost 2 bases, with 10 bases between them. The chain's CDR3 is CASMTGSTDTQYF. CDR3 in DNA: TGTGCCAGCATGACTGGGTCCACAGATACGCAGTATTTT.

V is TRBV24-1 and J is TRBJ2-2; a weak D match, TRBD2 (5 bases). The CDR3 has 16 residues. Germline V gene data show CDR1 as KGHDR and CDR2 as SFDVKD. Trimming took off 4 bases at V and 5 bases at J, with 16 bases between the two ends. The CDR3 DNA is TGTGCCACCAGTGAATTCCCTCTTCGGGGAACCGGGGAGCTGTTTTTT. It specifies CATSEFPLRGTGELFF.